This entry is about one TCR beta chain. This specimen belongs to a study of T-cell reconstitution after alpha-beta-depleted transplantation in children. Germline values: CDR1 MGHDK, CDR2 SYGVNS. The CDR3 covers 15 residues. Between the trimmed V and J ends, which lost 4 bases and 5 bases, there was a span of 15 bases. Preparation of the TCRbeta library was carried out with unique molecular identifiers. TCRdb re-derived calls from the PCR reads in MiXCR, one entry per CDR3 protein. Here the sample spans roughly 490,000 distinct CDR3 sequences, 10% to 12% being singletons. Material: PBMCs, mostly from graft donor cells, obtained 180 days after TCRalphabeta/CD19-depleted stem cell transplant. The chain carries TRBV25-1 and TRBJ2-1; no definite D call. The clonotype comes from a female patient aged 2 to 10 who had a stem cell transplant for aplastic anemia, so the T cells may come from the graft donor. CDR3 amino acids: CASSAGFDGHNEQFF. In DNA form, the CDR3 reads TGTGCCAGCAGTGCGGGTTTCGATGGACACAATGAGCAGTTCTTC.